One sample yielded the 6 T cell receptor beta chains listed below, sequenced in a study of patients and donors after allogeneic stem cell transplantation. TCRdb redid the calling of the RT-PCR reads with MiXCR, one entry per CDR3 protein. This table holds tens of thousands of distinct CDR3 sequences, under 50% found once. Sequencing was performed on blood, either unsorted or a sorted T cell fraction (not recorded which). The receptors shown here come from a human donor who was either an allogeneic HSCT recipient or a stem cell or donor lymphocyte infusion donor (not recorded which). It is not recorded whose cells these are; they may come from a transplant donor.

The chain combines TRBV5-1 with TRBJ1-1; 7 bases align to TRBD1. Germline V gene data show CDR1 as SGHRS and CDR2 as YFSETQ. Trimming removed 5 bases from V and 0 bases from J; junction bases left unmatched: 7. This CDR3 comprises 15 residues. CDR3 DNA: TGCGCCAGCAGTCAACGACAGGGCCTGAACACTGAAGCTTTCTTT. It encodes CASSQRQGLNTEAFF. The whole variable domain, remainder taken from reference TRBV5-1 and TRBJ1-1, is KAGVTQTPRYLIKTRGQQVTLSCSPISGHRSVSWYQQTPGQGLQFLFEYFSETQRNKGNFPGRFSGRQFSNSRSEMNVSTLELGDSALYLCASSQRQGLNTEAFFGQGTRLTVV.

The CDR3 DNA is TGTGCCAGCTCATCCTCCTGGACAGAGCGAAAGAACACTGAAGCTTTCTTT. Its translation: CASSSSWTERKNTEAFF. The chain combines TRBV18 with TRBJ1-1, with D possibly TRBD1 on 6 matching bases. The CDR3 is 17 amino acids. CDR1 and CDR2 (germline): KGHSH, LQKENI. V was cut by 5 bases and J by 1 base, with 20 bases left in between.

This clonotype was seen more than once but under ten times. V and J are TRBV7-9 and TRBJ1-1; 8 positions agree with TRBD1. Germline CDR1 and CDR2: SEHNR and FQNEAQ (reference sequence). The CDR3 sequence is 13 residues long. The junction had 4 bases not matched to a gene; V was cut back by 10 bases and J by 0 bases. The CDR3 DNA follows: TGTGCCACCCGGGGACAGGTGAACACTGAAGCTTTCTTT. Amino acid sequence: CATRGQVNTEAFF.

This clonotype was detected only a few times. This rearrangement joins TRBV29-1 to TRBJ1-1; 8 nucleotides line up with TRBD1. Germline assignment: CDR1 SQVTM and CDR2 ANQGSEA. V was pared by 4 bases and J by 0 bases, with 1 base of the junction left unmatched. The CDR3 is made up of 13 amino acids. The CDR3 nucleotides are TGCAGCGTTGGGACAGGGTTGAACACTGAAGCTTTCTTT. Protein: CSVGTGLNTEAFF.

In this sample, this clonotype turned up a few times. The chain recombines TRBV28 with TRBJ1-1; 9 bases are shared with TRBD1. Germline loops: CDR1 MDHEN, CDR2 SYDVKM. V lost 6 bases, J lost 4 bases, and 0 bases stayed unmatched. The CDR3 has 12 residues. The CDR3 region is CASRTGGTEAFF. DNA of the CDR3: TGTGCCAGCAGGACAGGGGGCACTGAAGCTTTCTTT.

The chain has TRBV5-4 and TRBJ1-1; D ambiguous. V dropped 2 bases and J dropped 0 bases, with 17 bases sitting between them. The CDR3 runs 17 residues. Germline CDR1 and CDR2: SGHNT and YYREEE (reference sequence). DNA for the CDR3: TGTGCCAGCAGCTTAGGAGGAGGGTTTAGGTTGAACACTGAAGCTTTCTTT. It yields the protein CASSLGGGFRLNTEAFF. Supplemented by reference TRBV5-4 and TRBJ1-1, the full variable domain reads ETGVTQSPTHLIKTRGQQVTLRCSSQSGHNTVSWYQQALGQGPQFIFQYYREEENGRGNFPPRFSGLQFPNYSSELNVNALELDDSALYLCASSLGGGFRLNTEAFFGQGTRLTVV.